Shown below are 8 T cell receptor beta chains from a single sample sequenced in a study of T-cell memory formation after mild COVID-19. A single record per CDR3 protein comes from TCRdb applying MiXCR to the 5' RACE reads. This repertoire shows fewer than 350,000 distinct CDR3 sequences, 15% to 20% found once; its top ten account for about a fifth. Sequenced material: PBMCs or a T cell subset sorted from them (not recorded which). These receptor sequences come from a man younger than 35 who had mild COVID-19 (a few samples of this study predate the infection). Cell type and time point are not known.

The rearrangement uses TRBV5-1 and TRBJ2-3, with D maybe TRBD1 (6 bases). V lost 4 bases to trimming and J lost 6 bases, with 18 bases between them. Germline-derived CDR1 and CDR2 are SGHRS and YFSETQ. This CDR3 is 15 amino acids long. The CDR3 bases are TGCGCCAGCAGCGGGGGTCAGGGGTCGTTCGATACGCAGTATTTT. Protein product: CASSGGQGSFDTQYF. The variable domain in full, completed from reference TRBV5-1 and TRBJ2-3, reads KAGVTQTPRYLIKTRGQQVTLSCSPISGHRSVSWYQQTPGQGLQFLFEYFSETQRNKGNFPGRFSGRQFSNSRSEMNVSTLELGDSALYLCASSGGQGSFDTQYFGPGTRLTVL.

V usage is TRBV18 and J usage is TRBJ2-1; 8 nucleotides agree with TRBD2. Germline V gene sequence: CDR1 KGHSH, CDR2 LQKENI. The V and J ends lost 3 bases and 1 base, in that order; junction bases with no gene match: 5. The CDR3 loop spans 16 amino acids. The CDR3 loop is CASSPARGGSYNEQFF. CDR3 nucleotide sequence: TGTGCCAGCTCACCCGCCCGCGGGGGGTCCTACAATGAGCAGTTCTTC.

This clonotype has only a few counts. V and J are TRBV5-1 and TRBJ2-7; TRBD1 might be the D (5 bases). This CDR3 is built from 13 residues. The germline V gene has CDR1 SGHRS and CDR2 YFSETQ. The germline V and J ends were trimmed by 4 bases and 4 bases, with 12 bases remaining between them. DNA of the CDR3: TGCGCCAGCAGCAGCCAGGGTTCTTACGAGCAGTACTTC. Its translation: CASSSQGSYEQYF.

V gene TRBV7-2 combines with J gene TRBJ2-3; possible D gene TRBD1, 6 bases. The germline V gene encodes CDR1 SGHTA and CDR2 FQGNSA. Trimming removed 3 bases from V and 5 bases from J, with 24 bases in between. The CDR3 has 18 residues. CDR3 loop: CASSLDQRQAQGIDTQYF. The DNA for the CDR3 is TGTGCCAGCAGCTTGGACCAAAGACAGGCTCAGGGTATAGATACGCAGTATTTT.

The rearrangement uses TRBV18 and TRBJ1-1, with D perhaps TRBD1 (6 bases). In germline, CDR1 is KGHSH, CDR2 LQKENI. V gave up 3 bases and J gave up 1 base, with 9 bases separating them. The CDR3 runs to 14 residues. The CDR3 bases are TGTGCCAGCTCACCCGCAGGGGCGAACACTGAAGCTTTCTTT. This encodes CASSPAGANTEAFF.

This clonotype occurred a few times. The chain carries TRBV10-3 and TRBJ2-7, with 9 bases that match TRBD1. Losses at the gene ends were 6 bases for V and 4 bases for J; bases not matched to a gene: 7. The CDR3 is 14 amino acids. Germline values: CDR1 ENHRY, CDR2 SYGVKD. CDR3 protein: CAISRTGGIYEQYF. The CDR3 DNA sequence: TGTGCCATCAGCAGAACAGGGGGCATTTACGAGCAGTACTTC.

This sequence joins TRBV15 and TRBJ2-7; D might be TRBD2 (6 bases). V gave up 0 bases and J gave up 6 bases, with 9 bases separating them. Per the germline V gene, CDR1 is LNHNV and CDR2 is YYDKDF (reference sequence). The CDR3 is 13 residues long. This CDR3 reads CATSRDPGGEQYV. In nucleotides, the CDR3 is TGTGCCACCAGCAGAGATCCCGGGGGCGAGCAGTACGTC.

This clonotype was detected many times. The chain has TRBV20-1 and TRBJ2-7; D possibly corresponds to TRBD2 (6 bases). Germline V gene lookup returns CDR1 DFQATT and CDR2 SNEGSKA (reference sequence). Trimming pared 0 bases from V and 7 bases from J, leaving 13 bases between. The CDR3 runs to 13 residues. This chain's CDR3 is CSARDYGTGEQYV. In DNA, the CDR3 is TGCAGTGCTAGAGATTATGGGACTGGGGAGCAGTACGTC.